The clone carrying this TCR beta chain was found many times. Its target is unknown. This record comes from a study of identical twins. The study, taken as a whole, reports: Twins' excess sharing was less marked for out-of-frame beta sequences.

A universal primer site was added by template switching, and unique molecular identifiers were carried by the cDNA. TCRdb re-called the 5' RACE reads with MiXCR, one entry per CDR3 protein. This table holds just under 650,000 distinct CDR3 sequences, just over 7% found once. All donors were healthy, and all were Caucasian. These data also formed part of another study, on yellow fever vaccine responses in identical twins. From that study: Twins reportedly had a vaccine T cell response that seemed partly convergent, partly personalized.

The specimen was PBMCs. This TCR derives from a woman under 30 in good health.

The CDR3 DNA follows: TGCGCCAGCAGCCACAATTCAGGGGGCGCCTACAATGAGCAGTTCTTC. It is translated as CASSHNSGGAYNEQFF. The chain joins TRBV5-1 to TRBJ2-1; 8 bases fit TRBD1. J was trimmed by 2 bases and V by 4 bases; bases with no gene match: 8. This CDR3 spans 16 amino acids. Germline CDR1 and CDR2: SGHRS and YFSETQ. The full variable domain, its missing parts supplied by reference TRBV5-1 and TRBJ2-1, is KAGVTQTPRYLIKTRGQQVTLSCSPISGHRSVSWYQQTPGQGLQFLFEYFSETQRNKGNFPGRFSGRQFSNSRSEMNVSTLELGDSALYLCASSHNSGGAYNEQFFGPGTRLTVL.